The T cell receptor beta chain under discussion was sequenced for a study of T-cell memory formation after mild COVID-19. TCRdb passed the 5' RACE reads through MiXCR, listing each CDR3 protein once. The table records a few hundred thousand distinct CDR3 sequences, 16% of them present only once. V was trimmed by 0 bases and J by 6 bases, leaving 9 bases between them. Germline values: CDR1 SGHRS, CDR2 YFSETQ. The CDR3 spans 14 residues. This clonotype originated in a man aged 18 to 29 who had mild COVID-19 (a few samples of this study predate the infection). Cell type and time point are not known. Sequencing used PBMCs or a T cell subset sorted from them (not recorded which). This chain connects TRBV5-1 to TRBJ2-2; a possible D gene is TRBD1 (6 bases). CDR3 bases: TGCGCCAGCAGCTTGGAAGGGGGTTCCGGGGAGCTGTTTTTT. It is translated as CASSLEGGSGELFF.